These T cell receptor beta chains were read from a single sample in a study of T cells in Graves' hyperthyroidism and ophthalmopathy. TCRdb re-analysed the multiplex PCR reads in MiXCR, keeping a single row per CDR3 protein. The data contain around 610,000 distinct CDR3 sequences, around 15% of them singletons. Sequenced material: blood. Receptors originate from a woman between 35 and 50 years old with Graves' ophthalmopathy. The CDR3 runs from the conserved cysteine through the conserved F or W. The order of the fields is clone size, D gene, V gene, J gene, CDR3 DNA, CDR3 protein. D genes are given only for firm matches. Only part of the rows carry a size: once, few, many, or a class if the clone is expanded.

>.|.|TRBV12-3/TRBV12-4|TRBJ2-7
TGTGCCAGCAGTTTTCAGGACTCCACAACCTACGAGCAGTACTTC
CASSFQDSTTYEQYF
>.|.|TRBV11-2|TRBJ1-2
TGTGCCAGCAGCTTAGAGGGGAACAGTCGGGTAGCTGGCTACACCTTC
CASSLEGNSRVAGYTF
>many|TRBD2|TRBV7-8|TRBJ2-5
TGTGCCAGCAGCCCCGGACTAGCGGGAGGGCAAGAGACCCAGTACTTC
CASSPGLAGGQETQYF
>many|.|TRBV28|TRBJ2-7
TGTGCCAGCGGGCCAGCGGATCCGAGCTCCTACGAGCAGTACTTC
CASGPADPSSYEQYF
>.|TRBD2|TRBV4-1|TRBJ2-2
TGCGCCAGCAGCCAGGGGAGCGGGAGGGCCCTCGGGGAGCTGTTTTTT
CASSQGSGRALGELFF
>once|TRBD1|TRBV2|TRBJ2-5
TGTGCCAGCAGTGAGGACAGGGTTGCCGGAGAGACCCAGTACTTC
CASSEDRVAGETQYF
>many|.|TRBV7-8|TRBJ2-5
TGTGCCAGCAGCCGCCATAGGGGGATACAAGAGACCCAGTACTTC
CASSRHRGIQETQYF
>few|TRBD1|TRBV20-1|TRBJ2-2
TGCAGTGCTAGAGACCCGACAGGGTCGGGCGGGGAGCTGTTTTTT
CSARDPTGSGGELFF
>.|.|TRBV20-1|TRBJ2-5
TGCAGTGCTGGACCGGGGGAGACCCAGTACTTC
CSAGPGETQYF
>few|.|TRBV30|TRBJ2-7
TGTGCCTGGGGACCACTCTACGAGCAGTACTTC
CAWGPLYEQYF
>many|.|TRBV28|TRBJ1-2
TGTGCCAGCACCCTTGCACAGGGTATTGGGGATTTCTATGGCTACACCTTC
CASTLAQGIGDFYGYTF
>few|.|TRBV11-2|TRBJ2-6
TGTGCCAGCAGCTCTTTCTTAAGGGGCTCTGGGGCCAACGTCCTGACTTTC
CASSSFLRGSGANVLTF
>.|TRBD2|TRBV5-1|TRBJ2-5
TGCGCCAGCAGCTCGGACCCAGGCGGGGGGACCCAGTACTTC
CASSSDPGGGTQYF
>many|.|TRBV15|TRBJ1-5
TGTGCCACCAGCAAGGAAAATCCTGTCCCGAATCAGCCCCAGCATTTT
CATSKENPVPNQPQHF
>many|TRBD2|TRBV7-9|TRBJ2-5
TGTGCCAGCAGCTCCGGGACTAGCGGTTTAAAAGAGACCCAGTACTTC
CASSSGTSGLKETQYF
>.|.|TRBV5-1|TRBJ2-4
TGCGCCAGCAGCTTGTTGTCCGTGACCAGGGGGGCAGAGGTTACGAAAAACATTCAGTACTTC
CASSLLSVTRGAEVTKNIQYF
>many|.|TRBV27|TRBJ1-2
TGTGCCAGCAGCGGACGGGAGGGATATGGCTACACCTTC
CASSGREGYGYTF
>many|.|TRBV6-2/TRBV6-3|TRBJ2-7
TGTGCCAGCGACGACAGGAAATACGAGCAGTACTTC
CASDDRKYEQYF
>many|.|TRBV2|TRBJ2-5
TGTGCCAGCCGTACCAAGACCCAGTACTTC
CASRTKTQYF
>few|.|TRBV5-1|TRBJ1-1
TGCGCCAGCCGCTATACGGGGGACACTGAAGCTTTCTTT
CASRYTGDTEAFF
>few|TRBD2|TRBV10-3|TRBJ2-5
TGTGCCATCAGTGACGGGCGGGAGAGGGGAGAGACCCAGTACTTC
CAISDGRERGETQYF
>many|TRBD1|TRBV28|TRBJ1-1
TGTGCCAGCAGCTGGGACAGCATAAACACTGAAGCTTTCTTT
CASSWDSINTEAFF
>many|TRBD2|TRBV7-2|TRBJ2-5
TGTGCCAGCAGCTTAGCCGGGGAGGGTATTCAAGAGACCCAGTACTTC
CASSLAGEGIQETQYF
>many|.|TRBV6-1|TRBJ1-2
TGTGCCACTGATACCGGGAACTATGGCTACACCTTC
CATDTGNYGYTF
>many|TRBD2|TRBV24-1|TRBJ2-5
TGTGCCACCAGTGATGCCGATACTAGCGGGGGAGAGACCCAGTACTTC
CATSDADTSGGETQYF
>many|TRBD2|TRBV11-2|TRBJ2-3
TGTGCCAGCCGACCCCTGGGCGGGAGAAGCACAGATACGCAGTATTTT
CASRPLGGRSTDTQYF
>.|TRBD1|TRBV7-3|TRBJ2-7
TGTGCCAGCAGCTTATCAGGGGGACAGGGGGATTACGAGCAGTACTTC
CASSLSGGQGDYEQYF
>many|.|TRBV30|TRBJ2-7
TGTGCCTGGAGTGCTAGTTCCTACGAGCAGTACTTC
CAWSASSYEQYF
>.|.|TRBV6-1|TRBJ2-4
TGTGCCAGCAGAACAGTTATCCCAGCCAAAAACATTCAGTACTTC
CASRTVIPAKNIQYF
>many|.|TRBV28|TRBJ1-5
TGTGCCAGCAGTTTATTGAGAGGGACGAGCAATCAGCCCCAGCATTTT
CASSLLRGTSNQPQHF
>.|.|TRBV6-2/TRBV6-3|TRBJ2-1
TGTGCCAGCAGTCGGGACCTCGGCTTGGATGAGCAGTTCTTC
CASSRDLGLDEQFF
>.|.|TRBV29-1|TRBJ2-2
TGCAGCGTCGACTCTAACGCCGGGGAGCTGTTTTTT
CSVDSNAGELFF
>many|TRBD1|TRBV6-1|TRBJ2-3
TGTGCCAGCAGCTTCGGGACAGGGGATCCAGATACGCAGTATTTT
CASSFGTGDPDTQYF
>many|.|TRBV6-5|TRBJ1-1
TGTGCCAGCAGTTACTCGGGGGGCACTGAAGCTTTCTTT
CASSYSGGTEAFF
>many|TRBD1|TRBV7-2|TRBJ2-5
TGTGCCAGCAGCGGGGGACAGGGGCCGATCGAGGCCCAGTACTTC
CASSGGQGPIEAQYF
>many|.|TRBV5-1|TRBJ1-1
TGCGCCAGCAGCTTGACCAGGACTACGATGAACACTGAAGCTTTCTTT
CASSLTRTTMNTEAFF
>.|.|TRBV18|TRBJ2-5
TGTGCCAGCTCACCACCACGGGTGGGGGGAGAGACCCAGTACTTC
CASSPPRVGGETQYF
>.|.|TRBV4-2|TRBJ1-1
TGTGCCAGCAGCCTGAGTGGGCCAGGGAACACTGAAGCTTTCTTT
CASSLSGPGNTEAFF
>many|.|TRBV30|TRBJ2-5
TGTGCCTGGAGTGTAAACCCCAGGGCCGAGACCCAGTACTTC
CAWSVNPRAETQYF